This TCR beta chain was sequenced during a study of metastatic and nonmetastatic thyroid tumors. CDR1 is SGHAT and CDR2 is FQDESV in the germline V gene (reference sequence). The CDR3 is made up of 15 amino acids. After removal of 3 bases from V and 1 base from J, the junction contained 3 bases not matched to a gene. All patients were untreated before thyroid surgery. TCRdb re-analyzed the PCR reads through MiXCR. The sample records about 89,000 clones, under 15% being singletons. This clone was recorded at least ten times. The source is a female donor with papillary thyroid cancer or a benign thyroid nodule (not recorded which). Some clones in this sample may be carry-over from other donors' samples. Input material: tumor tissue. The chain recombines TRBV11-1 with TRBJ1-2; 9 bases line up with TRBD1. DNA of the CDR3: TGTGCCAGCAGCTTCGGGACAGGGAGTAACTATGGCTACACCTTC. Its protein is CASSFGTGSNYGYTF.